This TCR beta chain was identified in a study of T cells in tuberculosis. Each donor contributed about 100,000 T cells on average, unsorted. Sequenced by immunoSEQ multiplex PCR; TCRdb stores in-frame clones only, minus some. The repertoire includes about 40,000 clones, 90% to 95% of them detected once, and roughly an eighth sits in the top ten. CDR3 size: 15 residues. Unmatched junction bases numbered 6, after V lost 3 bases and J lost 5 bases. Germline V gene lookup returns CDR1 LGHNA and CDR2 YSLEER. The clonotype comes from a donor aged 5 to 30 with latent tuberculosis or without tuberculosis infection. Some clones in this sample may be carry-over from other donors' samples. Sequencing input: PBMCs. V usage is TRBV4-3 and J usage is TRBJ2-1, with 8 bases identical to TRBD1. CDR3 loop: CASSHGQGEHNEQFF. In nucleotides, the CDR3 is TGCGCCAGCAGCCACGGACAGGGTGAACACAATGAGCAGTTCTTC.